This paragraph reports one T cell receptor (beta chain). There is no known antigen for this receptor. There are no base qualities to consult, and no much larger clone falls within one base. Using the deep immunoSEQ assay, multiplex PCR amplified TCR CDR3 regions from genomic DNA. For each cell subset, the extracted genomic DNA was distributed evenly across all wells of several immunoSEQ 96-well plates, and each plate served as one replicate. For sorted subsets, each replicate PCR was loaded with about 0.2 ug genomic DNA, equivalent to 25,000 to 35,000 T cell genomes. Purified libraries were measured with a Qubit 3.0 fluorometer, size-checked on a Bioanalyzer 2100, and measured again with the KAPA Library Quantification kit. Every immunoSEQ 96-well plate was sequenced on a separate single-read 150-cycle Illumina NextSeq 550 flow cell. Processing in the source paper ran as follows. The immunoSEQ output contained only junctional sequences without quality scores, so filtering could not match that applied to full-length reads. To assign V/J genes and CDR3, sequences were annotated against IMGT germline references using PyIR, a Python wrapper for IgBLAST v1.9. Reads were filtered out if the reads had weak V/J assignments (E-value above 1e-6), no CDR3, stop codons, out-of-frame junctions, or ambiguous translated residues. V3J clonotypes were defined as sequences sharing the same inferred V gene, J gene, and CDR3 amino acid sequence. The percentage overlap between two repertoires was calculated by dividing the number of shared unique clonotypes by the size of the smaller repertoire. RTK rarefaction, the Chao1 estimator, and Recon v2.1 estimates of unobserved clonotypes were used to assess repertoire richness. Generation probabilities were computed with OLGA for all TCRbeta clonotypes obtained by the gDNA method from four donors. Imported from immuneACCESS, the table was reduced by TCRdb to in-frame sequences with V and J called. These copies leave out some clones; in studies compared against another copy, an unresolved V gene accounts for under half, and the cause of the remainder is not known. V and J calls and clone size follow that table, whereas D and trimming were derived from the DNA. The sample has about 680,000 clones on record, more than 70% of them singletons. Clones ranked in the top ten supply approximately 2% of the sample.

This record comes from a study of shared clonotypes between healthy human individuals (dated by TCRdb to 2018 to 2021). Broadly, across the study: A couple of women and a few men aged 18 to 49 years were included in the cohort. Per donor, three plates each were used for CD4 naive and CD4 memory, two for CD8 naive, and one for CD8 memory. To estimate repertoire size and how much clonotype sharing occurs between individuals, the study deeply sequenced the blood TCR repertoires of roughly 5 healthy adults. To increase sequencing depth and limit assay-specific biases, different laboratories used diverse techniques to prepare libraries and sequence TCR repertoires. Leukapheresis yielded between about 0.85 and 10 billion PBMCs per donor.

Healthy HIV-negative adults with no recently reported acute infections or vaccinations were included as donors. Only Caucasian adults living in Nashville, Tennessee, USA were represented among the donors. CD4+ T cells were enriched through magnetic negative selection, after which naive cells were positively selected on CD45RA and the remaining negative fraction served as the memory subset. Blood was collected by leukapheresis, and PBMCs were isolated by Ficoll-Histopaque density gradient centrifugation and then cryopreserved in liquid nitrogen vapor phase. Analytical flow cytometry was used to check the purity and quantity of every magnetically sorted T cell population. Genomic DNA was isolated from every sorted fraction and measured by UV absorbance on a Nanodrop 2000c. What the research found in general, with its limitations: Sampling was limited to blood, and TCR repertoires in tissue likely differ from TCR repertoires in blood. Higher generation probabilities were observed for clonotypes shared by all four sorted-subset donors than for non-shared clonotypes. Larger estimated clonotype richness was generally found for naive subsets than for memory subsets. Rarefaction of sorted-subset datasets indicated incomplete sequencing despite the large sequencing depth. The genetic and exposure-history diversity represented was limited by the small number of donors. Based on pairwise subsampling, the degree of clonotype sharing among donors was expected to be affected by sequencing depth. Across four donors, approximately 4.9% of naive CD4, around 3.5% of naive CD8, approximately 2.5% of memory CD4, and approximately 0.4% of memory CD8 clonotypes were shared.

V loses 11 bases of germline sequence and J loses 5 bases, and the interval between the two ends is 13 bases. The CDR3 numbers 12 residues from cysteine through phenylalanine. Just CDR3 DNA is preserved here, 36 bases in frame from base 1. As encoded in the germline V gene, CDR1 is MNHNS while CDR2 is SASEGT. The sequence was obtained from a woman in her twenties or thirties in good health. Rearrangement joined TRBV6-1 to TRBJ2-1, with TRBD1 as a weak D call on 5 bases. Material: memory CD4+ T cells sorted from blood. Sample cell subset or site, as interpreted from the label and publication: CD45RA-negative fraction. The CDR3: CAESPGNNEQFF. The DNA sequence is given as TGTGCCGAATCCCCAGGGAACAATGAGCAGTTCTTC.